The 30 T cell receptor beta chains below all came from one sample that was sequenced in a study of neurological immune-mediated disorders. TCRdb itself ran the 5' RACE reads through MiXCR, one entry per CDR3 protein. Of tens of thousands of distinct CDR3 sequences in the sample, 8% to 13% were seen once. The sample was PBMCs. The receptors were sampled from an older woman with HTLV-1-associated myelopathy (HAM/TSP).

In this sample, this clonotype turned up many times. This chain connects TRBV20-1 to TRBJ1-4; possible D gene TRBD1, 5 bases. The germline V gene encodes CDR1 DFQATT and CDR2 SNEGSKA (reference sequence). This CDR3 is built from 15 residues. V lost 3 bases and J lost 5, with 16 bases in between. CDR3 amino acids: CSASRTGGGNEKLFF. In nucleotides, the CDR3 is TGCAGTGCTAGCCGAACAGGCGGCGGGAATGAAAAACTGTTTTTT.

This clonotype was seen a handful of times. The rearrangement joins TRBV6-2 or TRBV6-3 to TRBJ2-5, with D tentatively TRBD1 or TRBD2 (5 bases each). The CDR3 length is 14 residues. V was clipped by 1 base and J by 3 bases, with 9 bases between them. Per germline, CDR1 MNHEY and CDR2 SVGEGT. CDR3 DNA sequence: TGTGCCAGCAGTTACTTCGGGACCGAAGAGACCCAGTACTTC. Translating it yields CASSYFGTEETQYF.

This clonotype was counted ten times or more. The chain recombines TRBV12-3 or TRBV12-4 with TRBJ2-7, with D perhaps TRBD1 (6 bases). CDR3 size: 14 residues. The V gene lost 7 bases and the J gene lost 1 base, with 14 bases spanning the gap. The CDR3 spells CASTGPDRSYEQYF. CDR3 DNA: TGTGCCAGCACCGGACCGGACAGATCCTACGAGCAGTACTTC.

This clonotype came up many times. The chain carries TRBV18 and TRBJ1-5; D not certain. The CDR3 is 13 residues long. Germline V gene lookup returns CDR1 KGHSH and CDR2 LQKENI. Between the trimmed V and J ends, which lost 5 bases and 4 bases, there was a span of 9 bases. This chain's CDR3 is CASSTTVNQPQHF. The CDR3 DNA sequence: TGTGCCAGCTCAACCACGGTTAATCAGCCCCAGCATTTT. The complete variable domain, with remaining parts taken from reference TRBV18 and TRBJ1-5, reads NAGVMQNPRHLVRRRGQEARLRCSPMKGHSHVYWYRQLPEEGLKFMVYLQKENIIDESGMPKERFSAEFPKEGPSILRIQQVVRGDSAAYFCASSTTVNQPQHFGDGTRLSIL.

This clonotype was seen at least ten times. The CDR3: CASSLDRVYEQYF. DNA of the CDR3: TGTGCCAGCAGCCTCGACAGGGTCTACGAGCAGTACTTC. This chain links TRBV5-5 with TRBJ2-7; TRBD1 matches 7 bases. The J segment lost 3 bases and the V segment lost 4 bases, leaving 4 bases of the junction unmatched. This CDR3 has 13 amino acids. CDR1 SGHKS and CDR2 YYEKEE come from the germline V gene (reference sequence).

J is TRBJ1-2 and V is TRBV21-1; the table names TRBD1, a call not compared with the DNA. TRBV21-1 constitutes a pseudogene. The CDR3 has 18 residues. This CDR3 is CASSKGSYGTGGYYGYTF. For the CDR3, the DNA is TGTGCCAGCAGCAAAGGTTCCTATGGGACAGGGGGGTACTATGGCTACACCTTC.

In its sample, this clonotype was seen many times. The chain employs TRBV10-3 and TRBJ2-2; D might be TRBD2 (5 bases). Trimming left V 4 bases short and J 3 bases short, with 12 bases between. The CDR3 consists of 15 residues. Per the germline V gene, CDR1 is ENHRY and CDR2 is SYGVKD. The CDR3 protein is CAISAGVTDTGELFF. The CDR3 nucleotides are TGTGCCATCAGTGCCGGGGTGACGGACACCGGGGAGCTGTTTTTT.

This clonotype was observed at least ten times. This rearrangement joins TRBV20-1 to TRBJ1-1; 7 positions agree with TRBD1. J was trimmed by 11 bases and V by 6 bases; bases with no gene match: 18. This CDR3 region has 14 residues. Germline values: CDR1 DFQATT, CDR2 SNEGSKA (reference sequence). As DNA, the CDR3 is TGCAGTGCGAGCGCCGGGACAGTGGGCCGTGGGGCTTTCTTT. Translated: CSASAGTVGRGAFF.

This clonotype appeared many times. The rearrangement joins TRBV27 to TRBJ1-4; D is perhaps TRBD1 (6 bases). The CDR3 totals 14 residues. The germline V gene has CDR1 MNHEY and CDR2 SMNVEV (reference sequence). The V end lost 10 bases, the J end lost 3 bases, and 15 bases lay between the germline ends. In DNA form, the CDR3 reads TGTGCCACTAAAACAGGGTGGGCTAATGAAAAACTGTTTTTT. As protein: CATKTGWANEKLFF.

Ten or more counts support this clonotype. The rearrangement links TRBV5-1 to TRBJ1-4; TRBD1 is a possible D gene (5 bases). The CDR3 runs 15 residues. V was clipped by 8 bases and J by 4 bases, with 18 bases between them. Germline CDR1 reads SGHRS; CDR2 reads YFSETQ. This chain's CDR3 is CARTLGSRDNEKLFF. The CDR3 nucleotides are TGCGCCAGAACGCTAGGGAGCAGGGATAATGAAAAACTGTTTTTT.

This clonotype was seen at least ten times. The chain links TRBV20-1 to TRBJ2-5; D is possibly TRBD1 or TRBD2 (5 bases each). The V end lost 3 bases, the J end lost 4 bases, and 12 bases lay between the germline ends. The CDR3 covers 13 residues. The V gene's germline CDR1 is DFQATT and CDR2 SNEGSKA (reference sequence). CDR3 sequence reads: CSASLTRGETQYF. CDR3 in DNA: TGCAGTGCTAGCCTTACTAGGGGAGAGACCCAGTACTTC.

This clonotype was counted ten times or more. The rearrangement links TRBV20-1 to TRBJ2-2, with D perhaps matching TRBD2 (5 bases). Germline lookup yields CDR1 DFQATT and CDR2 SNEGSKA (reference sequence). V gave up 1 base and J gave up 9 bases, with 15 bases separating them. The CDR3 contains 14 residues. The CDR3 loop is CSARGFPGSRELFF. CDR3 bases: TGCAGTGCTAGAGGTTTTCCGGGGAGTCGGGAGCTGTTTTTT.

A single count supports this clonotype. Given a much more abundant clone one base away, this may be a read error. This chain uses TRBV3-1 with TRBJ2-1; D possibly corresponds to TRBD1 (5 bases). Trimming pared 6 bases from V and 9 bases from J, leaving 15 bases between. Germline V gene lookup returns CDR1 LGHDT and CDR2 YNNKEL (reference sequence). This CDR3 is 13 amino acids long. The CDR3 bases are TGTGCCAGCAGAGGCAGGGCTCGATGTGAGCAGTTCTTC. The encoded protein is CASRGRARCEQFF.

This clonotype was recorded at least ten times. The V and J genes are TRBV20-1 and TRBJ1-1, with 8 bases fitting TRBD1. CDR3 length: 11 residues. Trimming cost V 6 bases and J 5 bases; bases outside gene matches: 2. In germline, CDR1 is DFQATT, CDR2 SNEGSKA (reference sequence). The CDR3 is CSAGQETEAFF. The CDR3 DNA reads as TGCAGTGCGGGACAGGAGACTGAAGCTTTCTTT.

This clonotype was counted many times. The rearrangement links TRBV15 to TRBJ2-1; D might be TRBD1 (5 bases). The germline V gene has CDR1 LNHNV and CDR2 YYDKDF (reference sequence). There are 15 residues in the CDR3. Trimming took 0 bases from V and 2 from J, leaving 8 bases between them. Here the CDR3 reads CATSRDRGPYNEQFF. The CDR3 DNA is TGTGCCACCAGCAGAGATAGGGGTCCCTACAATGAGCAGTTCTTC.

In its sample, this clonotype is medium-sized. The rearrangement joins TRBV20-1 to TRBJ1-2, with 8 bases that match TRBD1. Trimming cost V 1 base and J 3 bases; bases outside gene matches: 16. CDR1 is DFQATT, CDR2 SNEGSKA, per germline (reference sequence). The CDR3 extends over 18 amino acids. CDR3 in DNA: TGCAGTGCTAGAGTCGGTCCCAGGGACAGGCAGGTTTACTATGGCTACACCTTC. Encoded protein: CSARVGPRDRQVYYGYTF.

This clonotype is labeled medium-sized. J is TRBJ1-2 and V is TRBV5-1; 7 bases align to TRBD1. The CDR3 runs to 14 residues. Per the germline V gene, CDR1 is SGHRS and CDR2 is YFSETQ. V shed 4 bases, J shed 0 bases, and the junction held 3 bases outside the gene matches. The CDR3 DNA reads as TGCGCCAGCAGCACCGGGACAGCTAACTATGGCTACACCTTC. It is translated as CASSTGTANYGYTF.

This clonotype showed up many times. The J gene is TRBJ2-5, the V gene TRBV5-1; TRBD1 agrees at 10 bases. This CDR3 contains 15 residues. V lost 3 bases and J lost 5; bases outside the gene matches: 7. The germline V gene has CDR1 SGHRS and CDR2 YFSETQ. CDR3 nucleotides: TGCGCCAGCAGCTCGCAACCGGGACAGGGGGAGACCCAGTACTTC. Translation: CASSSQPGQGETQYF.

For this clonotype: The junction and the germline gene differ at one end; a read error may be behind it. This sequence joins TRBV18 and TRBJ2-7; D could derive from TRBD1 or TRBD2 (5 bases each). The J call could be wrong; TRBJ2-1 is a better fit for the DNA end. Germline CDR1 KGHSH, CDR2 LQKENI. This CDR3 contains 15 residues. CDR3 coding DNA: TGTGACAGCTCTCCCACCGGACTGGGGGTGGACGAGCAGTTCTTC. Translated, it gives CDSSPTGLGVDEQFF.

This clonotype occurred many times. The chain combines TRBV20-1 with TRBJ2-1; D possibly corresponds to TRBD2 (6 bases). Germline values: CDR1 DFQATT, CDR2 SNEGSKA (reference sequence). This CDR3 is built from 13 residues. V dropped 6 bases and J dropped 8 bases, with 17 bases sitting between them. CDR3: CSAPRRGGDEQFF. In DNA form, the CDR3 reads TGCAGTGCGCCAAGGAGGGGTGGCGATGAGCAGTTCTTC.

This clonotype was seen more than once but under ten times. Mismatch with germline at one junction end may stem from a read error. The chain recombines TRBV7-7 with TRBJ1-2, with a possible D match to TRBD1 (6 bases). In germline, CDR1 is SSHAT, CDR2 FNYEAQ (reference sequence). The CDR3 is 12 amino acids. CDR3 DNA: TGTGCTAGCACCTTACGGGGGACAGGCTACACCTTC. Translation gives CASTLRGTGYTF.

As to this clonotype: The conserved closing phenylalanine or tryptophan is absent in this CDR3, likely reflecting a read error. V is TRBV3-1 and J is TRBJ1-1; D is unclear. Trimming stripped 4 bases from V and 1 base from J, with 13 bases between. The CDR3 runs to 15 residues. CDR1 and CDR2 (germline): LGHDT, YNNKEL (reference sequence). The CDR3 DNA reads TGTGCCAGCAGCCCAAGGTTGACACCGAACACTGAAGCTTTCGTT. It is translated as CASSPRLTPNTEAFV.

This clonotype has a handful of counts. CDR3 amino acids: CASSPLITKGTYNEQFF. The CDR3 DNA is TGTGCCAGCTCACCTCTAATAACTAAGGGAACCTACAATGAGCAGTTCTTC. The rearrangement uses TRBV18 and TRBJ2-1; D not resolved. V lost 3 bases and J 2 bases, leaving 17 bases between the germline ends. The CDR3 spans 17 residues. The germline gives CDR1 KGHSH, CDR2 LQKENI.

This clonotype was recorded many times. In nucleotides, the CDR3 is TGCAGTGCTAGAGATACTAAGGGGGGGTACGGACCCCGGGGCTCCTACGAGCAGTACTTC. Translating gives CSARDTKGGYGPRGSYEQYF. V gene TRBV20-1 combines with J gene TRBJ2-7; TRBD2 is a possible D gene (7 bases). The CDR3 extends over 20 amino acids. CDR1 and CDR2 (germline): DFQATT, SNEGSKA (reference sequence). V was clipped by 0 bases and J by 0 bases, with 27 bases between them.

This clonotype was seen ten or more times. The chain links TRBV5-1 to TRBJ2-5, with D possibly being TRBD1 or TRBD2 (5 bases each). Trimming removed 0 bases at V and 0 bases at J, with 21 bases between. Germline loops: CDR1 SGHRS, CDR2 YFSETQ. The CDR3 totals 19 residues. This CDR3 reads CASSLVSGRGPNYQETQYF. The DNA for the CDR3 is TGCGCCAGCAGCTTGGTGTCAGGAAGGGGACCGAATTACCAAGAGACCCAGTACTTC.

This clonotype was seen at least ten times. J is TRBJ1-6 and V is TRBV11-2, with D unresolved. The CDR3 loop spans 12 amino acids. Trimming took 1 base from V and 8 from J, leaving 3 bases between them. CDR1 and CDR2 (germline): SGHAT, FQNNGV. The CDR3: CASSLAHSPLHF. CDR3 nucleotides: TGTGCCAGCAGCTTAGCCCATTCACCCCTCCACTTT.

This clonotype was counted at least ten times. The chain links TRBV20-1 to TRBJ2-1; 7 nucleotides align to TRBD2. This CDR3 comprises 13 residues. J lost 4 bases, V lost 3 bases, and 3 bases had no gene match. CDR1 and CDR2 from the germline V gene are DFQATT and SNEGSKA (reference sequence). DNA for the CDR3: TGCAGTGCTAGGGTGCGGGGGTACAATGAGCAGTTCTTC. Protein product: CSARVRGYNEQFF.

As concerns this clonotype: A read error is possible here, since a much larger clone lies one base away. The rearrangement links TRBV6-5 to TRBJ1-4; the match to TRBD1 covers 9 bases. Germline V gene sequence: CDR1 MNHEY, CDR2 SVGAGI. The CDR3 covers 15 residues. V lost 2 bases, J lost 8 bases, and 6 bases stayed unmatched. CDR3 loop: CASSYVGQGEEKLFF. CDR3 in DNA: TGTGCCAGCAGTTACGTGGGACAGGGTGAAGAAAAACTGTTTTTT.

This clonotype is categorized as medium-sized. The CDR3 DNA reads as TGCAGTGCTGCCTACAGGGTCGCAGATACGCAGTATTTT. Translation: CSAAYRVADTQYF. The chain couples TRBV20-1 to TRBJ2-3; a weak D match, TRBD1 (6 bases). CDR1 and CDR2 from the germline V gene are DFQATT and SNEGSKA (reference sequence). The V end lost 5 bases, the J end lost 4 bases, and 13 bases lay between the germline ends. The CDR3 spans 13 residues.

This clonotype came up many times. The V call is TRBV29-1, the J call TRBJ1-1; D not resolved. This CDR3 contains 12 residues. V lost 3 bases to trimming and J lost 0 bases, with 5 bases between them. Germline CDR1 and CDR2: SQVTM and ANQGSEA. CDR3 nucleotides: TGCAGCGTTGATTGGTTGAACACTGAAGCTTTCTTT. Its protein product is CSVDWLNTEAFF.